This T cell receptor (beta chain) emerged from a study of immune evolution from preneoplasia to lung adenocarcinoma. Study-wide findings and caveats: Top clone frequencies peaked in normal lung, apparently declining through invasive adenocarcinoma. Clonality was highest in normal lung, lower in later-stage lesions apparently.

Two lung cancer pathologists independently confirmed each histologic diagnosis. Nucleic acids came from premalignant or tumor cells enriched by macro-dissection. Germline V gene lookup returns CDR1 WNHNN and CDR2 SYGVQD (reference sequence). Trimming at V came to 4 bases and at J to 3 bases, leaving 2 bases not matched to a gene. The CDR3 covers 13 residues. There are a few counts of this clone. Its cognate antigen is unknown. Repertoires were generated with immunoSEQ multiplex PCR, while TCRdb's copy carries only in-frame clones and drops some. The sample has a few thousand clones; 70% to 80% are singletons.

Source material: FFPE lung adenocarcinoma in situ tissue. The receptor was derived from a person between 55 and 80 years old with lung adenocarcinoma. This chain joins TRBV10-1 and TRBJ1-2, with 7 bases fitting TRBD1. The CDR3 protein is CASSAGTDYGYTF. In DNA form, the CDR3 reads TGCGCCAGCAGTGCTGGGACAGACTATGGCTACACCTTC.